Listed below are T cell receptor beta chains from one sample, sequenced in a study of blood T cell repertoires in COVID-19. Repertoires were generated with immunoSEQ multiplex PCR, while TCRdb's copy carries only in-frame clones and drops some. The data show about 300,000 clones, about nine tenths seen once. Material: PBMCs or T cells enriched from blood (not recorded which). The receptors here all came from a woman aged 18-35 years who had recovered from COVID-19. CDR3s include the opening cysteine and the closing phenylalanine or tryptophan.

j_gene,v_gene,CDR3aa
TRBJ2-7,TRBV27,CASRNPGLEEQYF
TRBJ1-1,TRBV29-1,CSVGADYTEAFF
TRBJ2-6,TRBV11-3,CASSATTGTVTGANVLTF
TRBJ2-7,TRBV19,CASSIDTVYYEQYF
TRBJ1-1,TRBV19,CASSRTANTEAFF
TRBJ1-5,TRBV28,CASSFRGLGNQPQHF
TRBJ1-4,TRBV6-2/TRBV6-3,CASSYRGGEKLFF
TRBJ1-2,TRBV27,CASSLRGYGYTF
TRBJ1-2,TRBV5-6,CASSPLTENYGYTF
TRBJ2-5,TRBV19,CASSRGGHPQETQYF
TRBJ2-3,TRBV10-3,CASRGAVAGGRWDTQYF
TRBJ2-3,TRBV9,CASSVEVPDTQYF
TRBJ2-7,TRBV19,CASSIYRTGGSFPYEQYF
TRBJ2-5,TRBV3-1/TRBV3-2,CASSRLADKETQYF
TRBJ1-2,TRBV7-8,CASSLGGLGYTF
TRBJ2-5,TRBV5-1,CASSSDREGETQYF
TRBJ1-1,TRBV5-1,CASSFRGRTEAFF
TRBJ1-1,TRBV7-9,CANEPYSAEAFF
TRBJ2-1,TRBV19,CASSILYNEQFF
TRBJ2-3,TRBV18,CASSLMIPGQGTDTQYF
TRBJ2-3,TRBV19,CASTDRGGSLSTDTQYF
TRBJ2-7,TRBV28,CAIRGGGTHEQYF
TRBJ1-1,TRBV6-5,CASSYSTGEAFF